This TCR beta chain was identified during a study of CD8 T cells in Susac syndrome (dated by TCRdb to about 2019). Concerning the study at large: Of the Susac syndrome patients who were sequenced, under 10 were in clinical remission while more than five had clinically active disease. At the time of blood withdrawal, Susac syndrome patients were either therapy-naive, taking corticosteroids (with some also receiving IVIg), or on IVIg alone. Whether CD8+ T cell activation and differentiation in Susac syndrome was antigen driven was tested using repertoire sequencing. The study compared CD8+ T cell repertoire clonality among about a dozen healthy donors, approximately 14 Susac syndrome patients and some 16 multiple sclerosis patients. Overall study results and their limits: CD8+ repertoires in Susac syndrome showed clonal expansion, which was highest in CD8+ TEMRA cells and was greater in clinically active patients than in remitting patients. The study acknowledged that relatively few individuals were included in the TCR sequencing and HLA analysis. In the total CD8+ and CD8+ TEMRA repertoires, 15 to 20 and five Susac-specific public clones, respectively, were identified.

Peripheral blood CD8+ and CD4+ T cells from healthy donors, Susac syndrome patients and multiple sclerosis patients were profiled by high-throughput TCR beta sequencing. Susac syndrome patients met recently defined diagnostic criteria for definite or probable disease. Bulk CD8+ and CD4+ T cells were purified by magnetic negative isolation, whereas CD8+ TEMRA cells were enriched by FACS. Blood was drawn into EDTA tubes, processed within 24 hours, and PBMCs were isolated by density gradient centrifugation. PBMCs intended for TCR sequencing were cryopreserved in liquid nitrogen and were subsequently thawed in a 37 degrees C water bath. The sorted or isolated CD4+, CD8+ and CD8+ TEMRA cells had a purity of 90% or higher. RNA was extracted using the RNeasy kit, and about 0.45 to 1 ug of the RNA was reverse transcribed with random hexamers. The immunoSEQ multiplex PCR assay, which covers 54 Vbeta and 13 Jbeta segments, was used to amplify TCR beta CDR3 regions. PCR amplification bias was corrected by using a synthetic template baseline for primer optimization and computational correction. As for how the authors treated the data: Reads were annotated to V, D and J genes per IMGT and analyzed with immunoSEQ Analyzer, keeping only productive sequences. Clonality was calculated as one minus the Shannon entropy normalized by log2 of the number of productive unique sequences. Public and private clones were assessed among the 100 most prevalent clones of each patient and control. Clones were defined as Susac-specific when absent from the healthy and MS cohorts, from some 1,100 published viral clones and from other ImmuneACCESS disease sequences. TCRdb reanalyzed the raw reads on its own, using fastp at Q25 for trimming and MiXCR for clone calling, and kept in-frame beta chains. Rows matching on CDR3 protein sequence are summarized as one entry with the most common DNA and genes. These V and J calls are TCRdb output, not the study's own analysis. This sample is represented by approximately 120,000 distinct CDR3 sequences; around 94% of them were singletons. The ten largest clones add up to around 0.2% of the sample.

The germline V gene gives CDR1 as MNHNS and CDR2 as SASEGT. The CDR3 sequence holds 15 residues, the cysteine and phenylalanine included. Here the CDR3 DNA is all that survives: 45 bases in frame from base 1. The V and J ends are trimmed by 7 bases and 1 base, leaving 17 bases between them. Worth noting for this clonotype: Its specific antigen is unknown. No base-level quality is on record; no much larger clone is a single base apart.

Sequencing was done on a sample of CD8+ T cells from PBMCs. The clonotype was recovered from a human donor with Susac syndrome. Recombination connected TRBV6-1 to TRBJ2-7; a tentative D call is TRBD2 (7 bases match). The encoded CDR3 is CASTPEGGASYEQYF. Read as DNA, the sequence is TGTGCCAGCACCCCAGAGGGGGGGGCGTCCTACGAGCAGTACTTC.